This note documents a single T cell receptor (beta chain) sequence. Antigen: not known. The data stem from a study of radiotherapy plus CTLA-4 blockade in lung cancer. Study results and limitations: Blood saw expansion of tumor-derived TCR clones after radiotherapy plus ipilimumab.

TCRdb keeps only in-frame clones here, not all; method: immunoSEQ multiplex PCR. The sample consists of some 64,000 clones, about 72% of them appearing once. The V gene lost 3 bases and the J gene lost 13 bases, with 19 bases spanning the gap. This CDR3 is built from 13 residues. The V gene's germline CDR1 is SGHDT and CDR2 YYEEEE. The sequencing here drew on peripheral blood, taken from a patient treated with radiotherapy plus ipilimumab. This TCR was sampled from a human donor with non-small cell lung cancer whose response to radiotherapy plus ipilimumab could not be evaluated. Some clones in this sample may be carry-over from other donors' samples. The chain carries TRBV5-6 and TRBJ1-2; the D is unclear. The CDR3 is CASSWGGGFVRTF. CDR3 DNA: TGTGCCAGCAGCTGGGGTGGAGGGTTCGTTCGCACCTTC. The full variable domain, its missing parts supplied by reference TRBV5-6 and TRBJ1-2, is DAGVTQSPTHLIKTRGQQVTLRCSPKSGHDTVSWYQQALGQGPQFIFQYYEEEERQRGNFPDRFSGHQFPNYSSELNVNALLLGDSALYLCASSWGGGFVRTFGSGTRLTVV.